This entry is about one TCR beta chain. This sample is part of a study of OX40 agonist ivuxolimab in advanced cancers. The CDR3 covers 15 residues. Trimming cost V 0 bases and J 0 bases, with 9 bases left between them. Per the germline V gene, CDR1 is SGDLS and CDR2 is YYNGEE. The table came from immunoSEQ multiplex PCR; TCRdb's copy has only in-frame clones and leaves some out. The table includes 84,000 or so clones, around 94% detected once. The genes are TRBV9 and TRBJ1-1, with D possibly matching TRBD1 (5 bases). Sequences were derived from CD4+ or CD8+ T cells sorted from blood, sampled in a trial of the OX40 agonist ivuxolimab. The receptor was derived from an adult with an advanced solid tumor such as melanoma, head and neck, liver or kidney cancer. CDR3 residues: CASSVGGVVNTEAFF. For the CDR3, the DNA is TGTGCCAGCAGCGTAGGGGGGGTTGTGAACACTGAAGCTTTCTTT. Together with reference TRBV9 and TRBJ1-1, the CDR3 gives the full variable domain: DSGVTQTPKHLITATGQRVTLRCSPRSGDLSVYWYQQSLDQGLQFLIQYYNGEERAKGNILERFSAQQFPDLHSELNLSSLELGDSALYFCASSVGGVVNTEAFFGQGTRLTVV.